This record covers a single T cell receptor (beta chain). Its antigen remains unknown. Germline and junction disagree at one end, which may indicate a read error. This entry comes from a study of T-cell reconstitution after alpha-beta-depleted transplantation in children. Study-wide findings and caveats: Several hundred expanded graft clones reportedly supplied alpha-beta T cells about two months after transplant. A year post-transplant, T-cell counts and diversity derived mostly from newly produced T cells.

This CDR3 has 18 residues. Germline lookup yields CDR1 SGHTA and CDR2 FQGNSA. During its preparation, the TCRbeta library received unique molecular identifiers. TCRdb analysed the PCR reads with MiXCR anew, one entry per CDR3 protein. Here the sample spans fewer than 350,000 distinct CDR3 sequences, over 9.5% being singletons. The sequence was collected from a boy less than two years old with acute myeloid leukemia, due to receive a stem cell transplant. The chain links TRBV7-2 to TRBJ2-1; 12 positions agree with TRBD2. Source: PBMCs, taken before TCRalphabeta/CD19-depleted stem cell transplant. The CDR3 DNA reads as TGTGCCAGCAGCTCGGACGGACTAGCGGGGCCCTCCTACAATGAGCATTTCTTC. It specifies CASSSDGLAGPSYNEHFF.